This T cell receptor (beta chain) was found in a study of metastatic and nonmetastatic thyroid tumors. Each patient came to thyroid surgery without any prior treatment (of any kind). TCRdb re-called the PCR reads with MiXCR. This table has around 30,000 clones, about an eighth appearing once. This clone was counted at least ten times. Trimming removed 0 bases from V and 4 bases from J, with 7 bases in between. CDR1 and CDR2 from the germline V gene are SGHDT and YYEEEE. CDR3 length: 13 amino acids. The chain couples TRBV5-6 to TRBJ2-5; D is uncertain. The origin of this receptor is a female donor with papillary thyroid cancer or a benign thyroid nodule (not recorded which). Some clones in this sample may be carry-over from other donors' samples. The sample taken for sequencing was blood. The CDR3 sequence: CASSLDYSETQYF. CDR3 nucleotides: TGTGCCAGCAGCTTGGACTACTCAGAGACCCAGTACTTC. Complete variable domain (other parts from reference TRBV5-6 and TRBJ2-5): DAGVTQSPTHLIKTRGQQVTLRCSPKSGHDTVSWYQQALGQGPQFIFQYYEEEERQRGNFPDRFSGHQFPNYSSELNVNALLLGDSALYLCASSLDYSETQYFGPGTRLLVL.